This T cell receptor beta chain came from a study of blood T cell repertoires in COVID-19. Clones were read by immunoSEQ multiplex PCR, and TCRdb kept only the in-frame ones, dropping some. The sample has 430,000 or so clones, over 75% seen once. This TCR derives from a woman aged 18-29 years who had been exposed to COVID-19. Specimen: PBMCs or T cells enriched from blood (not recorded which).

The CDR3 protein is CATSDYNSPTEAFF. CDR3 DNA sequence: TGTGCCACCAGTGATTACAACAGCCCCACTGAAGCTTTCTTT. This sequence joins TRBV24-1 and TRBJ1-1; D ambiguous. The CDR3 is made up of 14 amino acids. Germline V gives CDR1 KGHDR, CDR2 SFDVKD. The V and J ends lost 2 bases and 4 bases respectively, with 10 bases between them.